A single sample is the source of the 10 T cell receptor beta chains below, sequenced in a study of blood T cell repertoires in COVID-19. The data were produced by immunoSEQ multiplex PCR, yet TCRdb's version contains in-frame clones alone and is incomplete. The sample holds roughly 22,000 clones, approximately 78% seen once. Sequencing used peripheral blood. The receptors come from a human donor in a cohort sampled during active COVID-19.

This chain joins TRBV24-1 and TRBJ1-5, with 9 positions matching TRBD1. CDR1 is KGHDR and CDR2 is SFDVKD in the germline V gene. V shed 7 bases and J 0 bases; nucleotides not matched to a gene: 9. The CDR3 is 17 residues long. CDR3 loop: CATSPKQGAPSNQPQHF. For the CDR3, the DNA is TGTGCCACCAGCCCCAAACAGGGGGCCCCTAGCAATCAGCCCCAGCATTTT.

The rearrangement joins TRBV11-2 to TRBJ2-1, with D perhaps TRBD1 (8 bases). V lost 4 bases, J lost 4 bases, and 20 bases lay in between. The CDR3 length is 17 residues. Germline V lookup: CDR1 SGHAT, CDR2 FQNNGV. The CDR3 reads CASSYRGGQELYNEQFF. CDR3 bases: TGTGCCAGCAGCTATAGGGGGGGACAGGAGCTATACAATGAGCAGTTCTTC.

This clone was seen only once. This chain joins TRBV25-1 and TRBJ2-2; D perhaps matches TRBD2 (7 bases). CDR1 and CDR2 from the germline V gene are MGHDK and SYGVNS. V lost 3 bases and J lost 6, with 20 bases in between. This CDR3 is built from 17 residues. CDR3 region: CASSDHGGPSISGELFF. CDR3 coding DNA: TGTGCCAGCAGTGATCACGGGGGGCCATCCATCTCCGGGGAGCTGTTTTTT.

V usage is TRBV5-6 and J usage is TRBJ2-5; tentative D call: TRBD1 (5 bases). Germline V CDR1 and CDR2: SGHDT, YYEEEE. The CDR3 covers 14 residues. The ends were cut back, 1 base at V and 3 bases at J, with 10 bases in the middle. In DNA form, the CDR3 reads TGTGCCAGCAGCTTGCAGGGTTGGGAAGAGACCCAGTACTTC. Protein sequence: CASSLQGWEETQYF.

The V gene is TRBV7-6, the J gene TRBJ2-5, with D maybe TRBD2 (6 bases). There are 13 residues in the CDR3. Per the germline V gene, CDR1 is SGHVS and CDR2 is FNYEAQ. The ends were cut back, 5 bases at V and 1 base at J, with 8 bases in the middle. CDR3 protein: CASSPEGQETQYF. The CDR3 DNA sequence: TGTGCCAGCAGCCCGGAGGGCCAAGAGACCCAGTACTTC.

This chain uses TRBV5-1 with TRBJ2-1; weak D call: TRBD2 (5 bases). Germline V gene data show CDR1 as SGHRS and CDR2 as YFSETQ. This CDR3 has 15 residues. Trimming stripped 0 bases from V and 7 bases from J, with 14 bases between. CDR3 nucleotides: TGCGCCAGCAGCTTGGCCCCGGGATTGTATAATGAGCAGTTCTTC. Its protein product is CASSLAPGLYNEQFF.

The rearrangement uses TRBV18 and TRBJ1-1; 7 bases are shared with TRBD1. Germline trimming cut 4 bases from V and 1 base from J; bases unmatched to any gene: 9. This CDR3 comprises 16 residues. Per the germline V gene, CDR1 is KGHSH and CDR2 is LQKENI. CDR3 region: CASSRDRVQGNTEAFF. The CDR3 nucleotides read TGTGCCAGCTCACGCGACAGGGTACAGGGGAACACTGAAGCTTTCTTT. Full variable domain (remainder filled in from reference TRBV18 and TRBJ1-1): NAGVMQNPRHLVRRRGQEARLRCSPMKGHSHVYWYRQLPEEGLKFMVYLQKENIIDESGMPKERFSAEFPKEGPSILRIQQVVRGDSAAYFCASSRDRVQGNTEAFFGQGTRLTVV.

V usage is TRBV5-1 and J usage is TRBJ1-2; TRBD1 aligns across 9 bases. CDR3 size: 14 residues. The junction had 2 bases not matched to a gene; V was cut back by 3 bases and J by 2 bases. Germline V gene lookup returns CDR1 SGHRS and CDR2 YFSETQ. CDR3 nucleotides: TGCGCCAGCAGCTCGGGGACAGGGAACTATGGCTACACCTTC. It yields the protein CASSSGTGNYGYTF.

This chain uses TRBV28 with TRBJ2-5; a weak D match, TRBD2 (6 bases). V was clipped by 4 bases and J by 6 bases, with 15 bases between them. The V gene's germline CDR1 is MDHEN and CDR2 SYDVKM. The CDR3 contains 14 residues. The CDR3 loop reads CASSSRDFGKTQYF. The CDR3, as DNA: TGTGCCAGCAGTTCCCGGGACTTCGGGAAGACCCAGTACTTC.

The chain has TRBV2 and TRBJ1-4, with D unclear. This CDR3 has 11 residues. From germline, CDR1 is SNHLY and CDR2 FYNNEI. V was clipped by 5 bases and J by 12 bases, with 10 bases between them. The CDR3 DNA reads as TGTGCCAGCAGTCCCGAGGTGGAACTGTTTTTT. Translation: CASSPEVELFF.